This T cell receptor (beta chain) was recovered during a study of radiation and T cells in renal cell carcinoma. The time point denotes: baseline pretreatment blood. Treatment noted: 15 Gy SBRT to primary tumor, nephrectomy 4 weeks later. This CDR3 has 18 amino acids. Germline V gives CDR1 SEHNR, CDR2 FQNEAQ (reference sequence). V shed 1 base and J 4 bases; nucleotides not matched to a gene: 13. Findings and limits, study-wide: Baseline intratumoral clonotype presence is unknown without pretreatment biopsies.

The protocol was immunoSEQ multiplex PCR, while the TCRdb copy is restricted to in-frame clones and leaves out a portion. The sample shows some 50,000 clones, about 83% of them seen only once. A note on this clone: Its target is unknown.

The sequence derives from an older woman with renal cell carcinoma. The genes are TRBV7-9 and TRBJ2-7, with 10 bases matching TRBD1. This specimen was blood, taken from a patient whose treatment included radiotherapy and nephrectomy. CDR3 sequence (DNA): TGTGCCAGCAGCTTAGTAGCCGACAGGGGGCGCTTCCCTTACGAGCAGTACTTC. As protein: CASSLVADRGRFPYEQYF.